This T cell receptor (beta chain) derives from a study of beta chain features in type 1 diabetes. Findings of the study overall: TCRB CDR3 length was moderately but significantly reduced in all four CD4+ subsets of Type 1 diabetes patients. VDJ junctions from type 1 diabetes patients carried fewer insertions and larger deletions.

Reverse transcribing all isolated RNA meant expressed TCRB transcripts were sequenced. Several million reads on average were seen across naive, central memory and regulatory T cell samples. Repertoires were generated with immunoSEQ multiplex PCR, while TCRdb's copy carries only in-frame clones and drops some. Of 350,000 to 400,000 clones listed, around 13% were seen once; the top ten hold approximately 0.01%. With respect to this clone: Its specificity is not known.

Sorting with CD45RO/CCR7/CD25/CD127/CD95/CD27 yielded naive, central memory, regulatory and stem-like memory CD4+ cells. Trimming shortened V by 10 bases and J by 0 bases, and 13 bases separated the two germline ends. Germline V gene data show CDR1 as LNHDA and CDR2 as SQIVND (reference sequence). This CDR3 comprises 14 residues. Input material: naive CD4+ T cells from blood. The V gene is TRBV19, the J gene TRBJ1-5; the D gene is possibly TRBD1 (5 bases). The TCR comes from a woman under 30 with type 1 diabetes. CDR3 coding DNA: TGTGCCACCCGGTGGGGCAGTAGCAATCAGCCCCAGCATTTT. Its protein product is CATRWGSSNQPQHF.